This entry is about one T cell receptor beta chain. In this sample, this clonotype turned up a few times. Its binding antigen is unknown. Base qualities are missing; no much larger clone stands one base away. The approximately 40 donors, aged 6 to 90 years, were systemically healthy Caucasian individuals from Russia. Each donor gave about 9.7 milliliters of peripheral blood, drawn into EDTA-treated Vacutainer tubes. Ficoll-Paque density-gradient centrifugation was used to isolate PBMCs, with at least 7 million per sample. Total RNA, at least 6 micrograms per sample, was extracted from PBMCs with Trizol reagent. Naive CD45RAhigh/CD27high T cell percentages were measured by flow cytometry on a PBMC aliquot from every donor. This specimen comes from a study of blood T cells in healthy people across ages (dated by TCRdb to between 2014 and 2017). As for the study more broadly: In model experiments, template switching captured about one uniquely barcoded TCR beta cDNA molecule for every two T cells. The study measured age-related changes in TCR beta repertoire diversity using deep sequencing normalized with unique cDNA molecular identifiers. The donors were split into four age groups: young (average 16 years), middle-aged (around 40), aged (about 62) and long-lived (over 75). Two additional independent replicas of 1 million unique cDNA reads from the same blood draw were analyzed for two donors (one aged 18 to 29 and one aged 80 or older). The paper's findings and limits, for the study overall: Because donor CMV infection status was unknown, age-related changes in expanded clonotypes were potentially confounded. Observed TCR beta diversity correlated strongly with the percentage of naive T cells measured by flow cytometry. Bulk unsorted PBMC profiling prevented conclusive comparison of naive and antigen-experienced compartments. Compared with the aged group, the long-lived group had more naive CD4+ T cells, fewer expanded clones and increased TCR diversity, a pattern suggesting age selection. As age increased, observed TCR beta diversity per million T cells dropped in a roughly linear way, and a significant reduction was already evident by age about 40. Total diversity estimates from one million sequenced T cells were considered lower bounds and underestimates.

Measured from the cysteine to the phenylalanine, the CDR3 is 17 residues long. Only the CDR3 part of the read is kept: 51 bases, read in frame from the first base. Trimmed from V: 4 bases; trimmed from J: 4 bases; junction bases lacking a gene match: 12. The germline V gene gives CDR1 as SNHLY and CDR2 as FYNNEI. Preparation of the library involved 5' RACE. TCRdb shows the sequencer as Illumina HiSeq 2500. The second PCR ran for roughly 7 to 12 cycles and used a J-beta primer mix along with a sample-barcoded 5' primer. A unique molecular identifier was introduced onto each TCR beta cDNA molecule by a template-switch 5' adaptor carrying 12 random nucleotides. Each sample yielded at least 2.5 million CDR3-containing paired-end reads. First-strand cDNA synthesis was performed from all RNA using the Mint cDNA synthesis kit, with priming by a TRBC-specific oligonucleotide. After uracil-DNA glycosylase treatment, a first 18-cycle PCR used universal primers M1SS and BC2_uni_R on all cDNA. Processing in the source paper ran as follows. For normalization, 1 million high-quality reads were randomly selected from each sample, with every read carrying a distinct molecular identifier. Instead of being binned into consensus sequences, reads with shared molecular identifiers were discarded. MiTCR, with a Q25 quality threshold and the strictest error-elimination algorithm, was used for CDR3 identification, clonotype clustering and error correction. A nonparametric unseen species model with Euler transformation was used to estimate lower-bound total TCR beta diversity. TCRdb redid the processing of the public reads, applying fastp at Q25 and MiXCR, and retained in-frame beta chains. Each CDR3 protein appears once, grouped with its most common genes and DNA. TCRdb, not the authors, supplied the V and J calls. This sample lists roughly 800,000 distinct CDR3 sequences; 25% were detected once. Approximately 3.7% of the sample is in the top ten clones.

Separately, the same data were catalogued under a study of T cells of mothers and their children. The second study's authors report: Donors were nine systemically healthy Caucasian individuals: three mothers and their six children. cDNA synthesis consumed the entire amount of extracted RNA, loaded at around 1.4 ug RNA in each 15 ul reaction. In the second PCR, the M1S primer added sample barcodes and 2-4 random nucleotides. More than 9 million TCR beta CDR3 reads were obtained from each mother, and some 3 million reads were obtained from each child. TCR recombination output is similarly shaped by thymic selection in related and unrelated pairs, with a minor effect exerted by inherited differences. Normalized repertoire overlap was always found to be slightly, but never significantly, higher in related mother-child pairs than in unrelated mother-child pairs. No persistent microchimeric T cell clones were found, with a detection sensitivity of 85 to 100 clones per million clonotypes. In the study, deep NGS was used to compare the TCR beta repertoires of mothers and children, and features distinguishing related mother-child pairs from unrelated individuals were sought. Mothers averaged roughly 40 +/- 4 years of age and children averaged around 10 +/- 4 years. After adapter ligation with NEBNext reagents, the libraries were sequenced on Illumina HiSeq 2000 with 100+100 nt paired-end reads. To prevent cross-contamination, the mother and child libraries were prepared one month apart and sequenced in separate runs. For each donor, between 500,000 and 2,000,000 distinct TCR beta clonotypes were identified. Naive TCR beta clonotypes were estimated from low-frequency clonotypes matched to each donor's FACS-determined naive share, without sorting.

This sequence was found in a boy younger than 18 in good health. The material sequenced was blood. Here the chain combines TRBV2 and TRBJ2-2, and 7 bases in between align with TRBD2. The nucleotides are TGTGCCAGCAGTGTCGGTGGCGGGAGCAGTTTCACCGGGGAGCTGTTTTTT. Its protein product is CASSVGGGSSFTGELFF.